This T cell receptor (beta chain) was sequenced in a study of early T cells in non-severe SARS-CoV-2 infection (dated by TCRdb to about 2021). The study in broad terms: Bulk RNA from unsorted whole blood was used for TCR sequencing, so alpha and beta chains could not be paired. The paper as a whole reports these results and caveats: VDJdb matching was skewed toward anti-spike CD8 responses and likely underestimated virus-specific expansions, missing private and CD4 specificities.

A case-control design nested within a healthcare worker cohort in London, UK, was used, with weekly nasopharyngeal swab PCR tests and blood sampling performed. Between 23 and 31 March 2020, the week of the UK lockdown, healthcare workers were enrolled and then followed up weekly for as long as 16 weeks. To prepare the library, 5' RACE was applied. The sample was run on a NextSeq 500. The TCR library protocol attached unique molecular identifiers to individual cDNA molecules to correct for sequencing error and PCR bias. Sequencing covered both TCR alpha and beta chains, and within each sample the abundances of alpha and beta sequences were tightly co-correlated. The source study handled its data this way. Decombinator V4 was used to annotate the V gene, J gene and CDR3 of the TCR sequences. Expanded TCRs were defined as changing significantly between any two time points under a Poisson model with p below 0.0001. TCR abundances were normalised to the total number of TCRs sequenced in each sample and reported as counts per million. VDJdb, accessed 1 November 2021, was searched for CMV, EBV and SARS-CoV-2 annotated TCRs, with TCRs annotated for multiple antigens excluded. TCRdb reprocessed the public reads (quality trimming at Q25 with fastp, clone calling with MiXCR) and kept in-frame beta chains. CDR3 protein sequences are deduplicated, and each keeps its most common genes and DNA. For this entry, the V and J calls and clone size follow TCRdb and not the study's own pipeline. The sample table lists tens of thousands of distinct CDR3 sequences, roughly 9% of them with a count of one. Together, the top ten hold roughly 20% of the sample.

This clonotype came up a few times. The antigen it binds to is not known. Base quality data are lacking; no much larger clone is found one base away. The sequenced material came from whole blood. The receptor was isolated from an adult who was a healthcare worker with PCR-confirmed SARS-CoV-2 infection or an uninfected control (not recorded which).

The CDR3 in this case is CASSYVGKTQHF. The bases are TGTGCCAGCAGTTACGTCGGTAAGACCCAGCATTTT. Recombination joined TRBV6-2 or TRBV6-3 with TRBJ1-5, with no confidently assigned D gene. Sequences MNHEY (CDR1) and SVGEGT (CDR2) are obtained from the germline V gene. Trimming at the junction amounts to 2 bases on V and 11 bases on J, and the germline ends lie 10 bases apart. Its CDR3 holds 12 amino acids, cysteine through phenylalanine. Of all the DNA, just the CDR3 is kept, 36 bases in frame from base 1.